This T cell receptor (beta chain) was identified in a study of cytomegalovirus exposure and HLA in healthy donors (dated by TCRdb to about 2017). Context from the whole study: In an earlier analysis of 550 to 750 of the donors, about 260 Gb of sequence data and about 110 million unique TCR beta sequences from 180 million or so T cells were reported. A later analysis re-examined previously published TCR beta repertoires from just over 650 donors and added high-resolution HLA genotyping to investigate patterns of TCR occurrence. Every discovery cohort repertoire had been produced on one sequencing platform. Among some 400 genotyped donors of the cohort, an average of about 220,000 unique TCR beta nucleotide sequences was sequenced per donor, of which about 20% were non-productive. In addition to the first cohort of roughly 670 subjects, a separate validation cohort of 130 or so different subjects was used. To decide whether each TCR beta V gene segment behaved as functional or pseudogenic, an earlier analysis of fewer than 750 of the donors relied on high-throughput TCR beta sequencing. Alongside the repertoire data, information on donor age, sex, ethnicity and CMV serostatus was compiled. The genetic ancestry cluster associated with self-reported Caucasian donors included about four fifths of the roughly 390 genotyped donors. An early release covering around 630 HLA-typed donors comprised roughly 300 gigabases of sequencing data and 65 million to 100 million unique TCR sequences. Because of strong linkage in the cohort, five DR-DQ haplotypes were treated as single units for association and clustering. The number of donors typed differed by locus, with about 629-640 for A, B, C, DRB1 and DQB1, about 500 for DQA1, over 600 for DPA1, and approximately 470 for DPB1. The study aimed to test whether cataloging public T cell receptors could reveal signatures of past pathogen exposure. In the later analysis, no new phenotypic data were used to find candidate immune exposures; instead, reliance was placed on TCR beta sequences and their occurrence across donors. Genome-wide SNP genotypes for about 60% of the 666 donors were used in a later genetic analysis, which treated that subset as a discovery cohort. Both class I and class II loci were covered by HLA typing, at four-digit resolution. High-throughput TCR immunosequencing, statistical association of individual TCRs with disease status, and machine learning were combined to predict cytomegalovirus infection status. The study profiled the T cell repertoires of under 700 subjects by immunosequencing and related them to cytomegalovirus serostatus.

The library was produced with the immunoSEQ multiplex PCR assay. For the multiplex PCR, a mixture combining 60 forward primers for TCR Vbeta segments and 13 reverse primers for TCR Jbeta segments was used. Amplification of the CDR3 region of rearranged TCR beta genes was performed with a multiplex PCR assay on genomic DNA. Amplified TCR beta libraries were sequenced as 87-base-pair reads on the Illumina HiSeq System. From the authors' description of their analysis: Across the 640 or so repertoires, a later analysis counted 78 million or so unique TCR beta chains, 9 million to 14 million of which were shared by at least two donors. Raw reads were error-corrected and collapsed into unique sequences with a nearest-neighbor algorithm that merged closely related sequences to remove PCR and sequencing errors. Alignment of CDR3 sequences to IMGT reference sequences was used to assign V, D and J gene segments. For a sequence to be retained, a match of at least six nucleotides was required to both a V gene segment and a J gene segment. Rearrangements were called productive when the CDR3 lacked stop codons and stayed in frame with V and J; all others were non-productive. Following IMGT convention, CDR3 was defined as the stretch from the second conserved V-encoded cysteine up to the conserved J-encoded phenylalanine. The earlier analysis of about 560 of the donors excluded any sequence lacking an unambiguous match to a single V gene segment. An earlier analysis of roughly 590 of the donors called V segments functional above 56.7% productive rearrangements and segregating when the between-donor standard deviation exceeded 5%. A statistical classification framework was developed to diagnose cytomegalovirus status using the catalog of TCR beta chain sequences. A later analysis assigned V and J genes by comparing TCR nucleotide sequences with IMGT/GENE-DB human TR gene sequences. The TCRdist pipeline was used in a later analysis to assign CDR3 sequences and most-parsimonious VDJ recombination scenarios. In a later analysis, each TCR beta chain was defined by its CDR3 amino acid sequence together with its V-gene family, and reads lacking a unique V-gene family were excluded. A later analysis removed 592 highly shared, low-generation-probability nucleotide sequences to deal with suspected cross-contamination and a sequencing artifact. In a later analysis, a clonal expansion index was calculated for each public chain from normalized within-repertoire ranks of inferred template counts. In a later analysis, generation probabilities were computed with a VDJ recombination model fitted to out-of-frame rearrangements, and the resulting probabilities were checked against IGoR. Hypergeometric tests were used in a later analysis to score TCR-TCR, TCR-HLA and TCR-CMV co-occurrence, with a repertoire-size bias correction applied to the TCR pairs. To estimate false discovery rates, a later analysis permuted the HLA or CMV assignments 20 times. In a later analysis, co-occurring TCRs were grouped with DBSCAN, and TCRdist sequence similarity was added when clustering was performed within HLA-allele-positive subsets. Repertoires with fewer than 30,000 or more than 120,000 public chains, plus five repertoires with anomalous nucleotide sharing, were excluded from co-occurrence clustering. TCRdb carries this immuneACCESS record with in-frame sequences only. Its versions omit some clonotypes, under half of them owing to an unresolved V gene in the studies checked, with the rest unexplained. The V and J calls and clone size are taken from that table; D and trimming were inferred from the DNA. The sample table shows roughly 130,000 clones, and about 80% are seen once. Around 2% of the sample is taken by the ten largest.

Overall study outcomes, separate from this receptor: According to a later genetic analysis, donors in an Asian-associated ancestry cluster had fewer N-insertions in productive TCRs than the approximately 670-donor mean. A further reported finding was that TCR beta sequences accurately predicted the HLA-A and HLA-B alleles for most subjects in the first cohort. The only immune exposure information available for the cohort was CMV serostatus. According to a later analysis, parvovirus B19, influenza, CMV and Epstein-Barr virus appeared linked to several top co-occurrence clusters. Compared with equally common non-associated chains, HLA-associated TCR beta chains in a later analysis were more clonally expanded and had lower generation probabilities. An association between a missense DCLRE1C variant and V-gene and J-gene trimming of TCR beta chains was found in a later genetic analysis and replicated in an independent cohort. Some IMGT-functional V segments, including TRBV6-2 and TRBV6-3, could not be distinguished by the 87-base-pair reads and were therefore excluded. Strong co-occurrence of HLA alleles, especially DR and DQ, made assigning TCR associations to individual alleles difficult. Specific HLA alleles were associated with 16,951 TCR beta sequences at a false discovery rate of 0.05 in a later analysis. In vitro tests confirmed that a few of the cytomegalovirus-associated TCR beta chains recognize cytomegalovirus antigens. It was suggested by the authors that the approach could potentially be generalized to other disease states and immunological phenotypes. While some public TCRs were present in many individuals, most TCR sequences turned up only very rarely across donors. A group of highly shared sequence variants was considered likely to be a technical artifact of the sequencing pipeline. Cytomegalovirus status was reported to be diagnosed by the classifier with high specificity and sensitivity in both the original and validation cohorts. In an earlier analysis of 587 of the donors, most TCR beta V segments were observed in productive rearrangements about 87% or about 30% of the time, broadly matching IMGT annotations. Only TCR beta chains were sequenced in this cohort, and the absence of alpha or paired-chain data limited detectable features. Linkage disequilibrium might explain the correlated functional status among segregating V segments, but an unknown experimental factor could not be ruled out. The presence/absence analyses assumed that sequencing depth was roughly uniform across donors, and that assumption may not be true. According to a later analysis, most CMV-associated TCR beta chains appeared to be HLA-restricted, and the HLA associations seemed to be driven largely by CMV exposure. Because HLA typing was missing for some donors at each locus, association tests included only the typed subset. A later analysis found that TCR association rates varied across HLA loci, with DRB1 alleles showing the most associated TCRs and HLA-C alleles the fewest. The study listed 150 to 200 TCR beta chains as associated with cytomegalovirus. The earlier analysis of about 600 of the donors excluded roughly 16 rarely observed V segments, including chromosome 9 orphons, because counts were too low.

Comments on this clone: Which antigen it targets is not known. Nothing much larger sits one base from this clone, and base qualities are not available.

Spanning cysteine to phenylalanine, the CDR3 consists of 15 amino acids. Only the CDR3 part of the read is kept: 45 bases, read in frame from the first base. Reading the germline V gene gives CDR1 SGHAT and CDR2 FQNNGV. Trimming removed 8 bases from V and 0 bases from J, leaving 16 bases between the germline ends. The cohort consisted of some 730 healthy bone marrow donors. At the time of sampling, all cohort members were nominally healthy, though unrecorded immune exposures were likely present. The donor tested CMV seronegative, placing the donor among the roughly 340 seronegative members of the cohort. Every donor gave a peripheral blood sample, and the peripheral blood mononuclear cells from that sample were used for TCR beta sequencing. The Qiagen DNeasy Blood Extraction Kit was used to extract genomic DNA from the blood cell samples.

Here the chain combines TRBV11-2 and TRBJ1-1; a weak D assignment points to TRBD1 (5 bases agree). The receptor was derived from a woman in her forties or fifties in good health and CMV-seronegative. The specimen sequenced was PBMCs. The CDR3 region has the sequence CASAARGALNTEAFF. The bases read TGTGCCAGCGCCGCCCGTGGGGCGTTGAACACTGAAGCTTTCTTT.